Below are 31 T cell receptor beta chains sequenced from a single sample in a study of blood T cells in healthy people across ages. With a J-beta primer mix and a sample-barcoded 5' primer, a second PCR ran roughly 6 to 11 cycles. TCRdb analysed the 5' RACE reads with MiXCR anew, one entry per CDR3 protein. Altogether approximately 1,000,000 distinct CDR3 sequences are present, 40% to 45% being singletons, with the ten largest covering approximately 20%. Sequencing input: blood. The receptors here all came from a woman in her fifties or sixties in good health.

V is TRBV7-3 and J is TRBJ2-3, with D hard to call. Per germline, CDR1 SGHTA and CDR2 FQGTGA. Deletions cut 5 bases from V and 5 bases from J, with 11 bases between. This CDR3 is 13 amino acids long. The CDR3 DNA reads TGTGCCAGCAGCGCCCACCGACTAGATACGCAGTATTTT. Its protein is CASSAHRLDTQYF.

The gene calls are TRBV21-1 and TRBJ2-3; the D call TRBD2 from the table was never checked on the DNA. TRBV21-1 is noted as a pseudogene. The CDR3 spans 16 residues. CDR3 in amino acids: CASSKGDSVTTDTQYF. For the CDR3, the DNA is TGTGCCAGCAGCAAAGGGGATAGCGTAACCACAGATACGCAGTATTTT.

This clonotype was seen once. The junction shows a germline mismatch at one end, possibly a read error. The chain is built from TRBV27 and TRBJ2-1; the D gene is possibly TRBD1 (6 bases). Germline-derived CDR1 and CDR2 are MNHEY and SMNVEV (reference sequence). This CDR3 region has 14 residues. The CDR3 DNA sequence: TGCGCCAGCAGTCCCCACCAGGGGTGGGATGAGCAGTTCTTC. It codes for CASSPHQGWDEQFF.

The chain has TRBV7-9 and TRBJ2-1; D is ambiguous. The CDR3 contains 14 residues. V lost 1 base and J 3 bases, leaving 7 bases between the germline ends. CDR1 SEHNR and CDR2 FQNEAQ come from the germline V gene (reference sequence). The DNA of the CDR3 is TGTGCCAGCAGCTTAGAAACGCTCTACAATGAGCAGTTCTTC. It is translated as CASSLETLYNEQFF.

The V and J genes are TRBV29-1 and TRBJ2-1; no clear D. V was clipped by 4 bases and J by 6 bases, with 4 bases between them. Germline loops: CDR1 SQVTM, CDR2 ANQGSEA. The CDR3 length is 10 residues. Written as DNA, the CDR3 is TGCAGCGTTGGTTTCAATGAGCAGTTCTTC. Translation: CSVGFNEQFF.

This clonotype was detected a few times. The rearrangement uses TRBV9 and TRBJ2-5; either TRBD1 or TRBD2 may supply D (6 bases each). This CDR3 region has 15 residues. In germline, CDR1 is SGDLS, CDR2 YYNGEE. V gave up 4 bases and J gave up 5 bases, with 18 bases separating them. In DNA form, the CDR3 reads TGTGCCAGCAGCCCAAACAGGGACTCGTGGGAGACCCAGTACTTC. Translating gives CASSPNRDSWETQYF.

V gene TRBV28 combines with J gene TRBJ2-3; D is perhaps TRBD1 or TRBD2 (5 bases each). There are 13 residues in the CDR3. The V gene's germline CDR1 is MDHEN and CDR2 SYDVKM. Between the trimmed V and J ends, which lost 5 bases and 5 bases, there was a span of 11 bases. CDR3 in amino acids: CASSPRDVDTQYF. The CDR3 coding sequence is TGTGCCAGCAGTCCCAGGGACGTAGATACGCAGTATTTT.

This clonotype was recorded a few times. The rearrangement uses TRBV4-1 and TRBJ2-3; D possibly uses TRBD1 or TRBD2 (5 bases each). The CDR3 totals 14 residues. Germline lookup yields CDR1 MGHRA and CDR2 YSYEKL. The V end lost 5 bases, the J end lost 5 bases, and 14 bases lay between the germline ends. The CDR3 region is CASSLGQGEDTQYF. The CDR3 DNA reads TGCGCCAGCAGCTTAGGGCAGGGAGAAGATACGCAGTATTTT.

This clonotype has just a few counts. This rearrangement joins TRBV7-9 to TRBJ2-1; perhaps TRBD2 as D (5 bases). With 8 bases removed from V and 6 bases from J, the gap between germline ends came to 14 bases. CDR3 size: 13 residues. CDR1 and CDR2 from the germline V gene are SEHNR and FQNEAQ (reference sequence). CDR3 residues: CASLASSTNEQFF. The CDR3 DNA follows: TGTGCCAGCTTAGCTAGCAGCACCAATGAGCAGTTCTTC.

The V call is TRBV4-1, the J call TRBJ2-7; D may be TRBD2 (8 bases). The J call is uncertain, as TRBJ2-5 better fits the DNA end. This CDR3 contains 17 residues. Looked up from germline, CDR1 is MGHRA and CDR2 is YSYEKL. The CDR3 protein is CASSQEVAGQHLETQYF. For the CDR3, the DNA is TGCGCCAGCAGCCAAGAGGTAGCGGGACAGCACCTAGAGACCCAGTACTTC.

The rearrangement links TRBV5-1 to TRBJ2-1; D might be TRBD2 (6 bases). The germline V gene encodes CDR1 SGHRS and CDR2 YFSETQ. The CDR3 extends over 16 amino acids. V gave up 4 bases and J gave up 2 bases, with 16 bases separating them. CDR3: CASSVRLAGPYNEQFF. The CDR3 DNA is TGCGCCAGCAGCGTACGCCTGGCGGGACCCTACAATGAGCAGTTCTTC.

The chain joins TRBV5-1 to TRBJ2-3; 11 positions match TRBD2. Germline values: CDR1 SGHRS, CDR2 YFSETQ. This CDR3 comprises 15 residues. J lost 2 bases, V lost 3 bases, and 2 bases had no gene match. The CDR3 sequence is CASSWGLADTDTQYF. The CDR3 DNA reads TGCGCCAGCAGCTGGGGACTAGCGGACACAGATACGCAGTATTTT.

This clonotype occurred a few times. The CDR3 sequence is CASSEEGGIVSYEQYF. DNA of the CDR3: TGTGCCAGCAGTGAAGAAGGGGGAATAGTCTCCTACGAGCAGTACTTC. V usage is TRBV2 and J usage is TRBJ2-7, with D possibly TRBD1 on 6 matching bases. The CDR3 covers 16 residues. Trimming stripped 1 base from V and 0 bases from J, with 13 bases between. CDR1 and CDR2 from the germline V gene are SNHLY and FYNNEI.

The gene calls are TRBV20-1 and TRBJ2-1, with D unclear. The germline V gene has CDR1 DFQATT and CDR2 SNEGSKA (reference sequence). This CDR3 has 9 residues. V lost 6 bases to trimming and J lost 12 bases, with 9 bases between them. CDR3 loop: CSAEIPQFF. CDR3 DNA: TGCAGTGCGGAAATCCCGCAGTTCTTC.

The rearrangement links TRBV29-1 to TRBJ2-3; 8 nucleotides agree with TRBD2. Trimming removed 4 bases from V and 0 bases from J; junction bases left unmatched: 6. The germline gives CDR1 SQVTM, CDR2 ANQGSEA. This CDR3 has 15 residues. The CDR3 DNA is TGCAGCGTTGTGGGAACTAGCGGTAGCACAGATACGCAGTATTTT. Protein sequence: CSVVGTSGSTDTQYF.

J is TRBJ2-6 and V is TRBV5-1, with 7 bases that match TRBD1. This CDR3 is 17 amino acids long. V gave up 6 bases and J gave up 0 bases; unmatched junction bases: 9. CDR1 SGHRS and CDR2 YFSETQ come from the germline V gene. This chain's CDR3 is CASTRDRLSSGANVLTF. CDR3 sequence (DNA): TGCGCCAGCACCCGGGACAGACTCAGCTCTGGGGCCAACGTCCTGACTTTC.

This clonotype has a handful of counts. The chain couples TRBV10-3 to TRBJ2-7; no clear D. The V end lost 10 bases, the J end lost 1 base, and 11 bases lay between the germline ends. Germline CDR1 and CDR2: ENHRY and SYGVKD. The CDR3 runs 12 residues. The CDR3 DNA sequence: TGTGCCACCGCTGGCGGTTCCTACGAGCAGTACTTC. Translation gives CATAGGSYEQYF.

This clonotype came up a few times. This chain connects TRBV6-5 to TRBJ2-3; the D call may be TRBD1 or TRBD2 (5 bases each). Deletions cut 2 bases from V and 5 bases from J, with 11 bases between. There are 14 residues in the CDR3. Germline CDR1 reads MNHEY; CDR2 reads SVGAGI. DNA of the CDR3: TGTGCCAGCAGTTACCAGGGACCACTAGATACGCAGTATTTT. Amino acids: CASSYQGPLDTQYF.

The chain is built from TRBV11-2 and TRBJ2-6, with D hard to call. CDR1 and CDR2 from the germline V gene are SGHAT and FQNNGV. V was clipped by 5 bases and J by 2 bases, with 7 bases between them. The CDR3 runs 14 residues. The CDR3 region is CASSPIAGANVLTF. CDR3 sequence (DNA): TGTGCCAGCAGCCCCATAGCTGGGGCCAACGTCCTGACTTTC.

In the case of this clonotype: A junction boundary mismatches the germline segment, possibly from a read error. This chain uses TRBV24-1 with TRBJ2-6, with 7 bases aligning to TRBD1. This CDR3 spans 16 amino acids. From germline, CDR1 is KGHDR and CDR2 SFDVKD. For the CDR3, the DNA is TGTGCCGCCAGTGAACCAACAGGGGAAAAAGCCAACGTCCTGACTTTC. Translated: CAASEPTGEKANVLTF.

The sample holds a few counts of this clonotype. Given a much more abundant clone one base away, this may be a read error. This sequence joins TRBV10-3 and TRBJ2-7; D is unresolved. Per germline, CDR1 ENHRY and CDR2 SYGVKD. Trimming cost V 3 bases and J 0 bases, with 0 bases left between them. The CDR3 is made up of 11 amino acids. The chain's CDR3 is CAISDSYEQYF. The CDR3 DNA reads as TGTGCCATCAGTGACTCCTACGAGCAGTACTTC.

This clonotype appeared a few times. The V gene is TRBV29-1, the J gene TRBJ2-7; D is uncertain. The length of the CDR3 is 12 residues. Trimming took off 4 bases at V and 5 bases at J, with 12 bases between the two ends. Germline CDR1 reads SQVTM; CDR2 reads ANQGSEA. CDR3 in amino acids: CSVGRSTHEQYF. The CDR3 bases are TGCAGCGTTGGTAGAAGTACCCACGAGCAGTACTTC.

This chain uses TRBV7-3 with TRBJ2-1, with 8 bases lining up with TRBD2. This CDR3 spans 15 amino acids. Losses at the gene ends were 3 bases for V and 4 bases for J; bases not matched to a gene: 5. Germline V gene data show CDR1 as SGHTA and CDR2 as FQGTGA. The CDR3 DNA follows: TGTGCCAGCAGCTTTCGACTAGCGACTTACAATGAGCAGTTCTTC. It yields the protein CASSFRLATYNEQFF. Looking up the rest from reference TRBV7-3 and TRBJ2-1 gives the full variable domain: GAGVSQTPSNKVTEKGKYVELRCDPISGHTALYWYRQSLGQGPEFLIYFQGTGAADDSGLPNDRFFAVRPEGSVSTLKIQRTERGDSAVYLCASSFRLATYNEQFFGPGTRLTVL.

The chain employs TRBV7-6 and TRBJ1-5; D not certain. The V end lost 2 bases, the J end lost 5 bases, and 7 bases lay between the germline ends. Per the germline V gene, CDR1 is SGHVS and CDR2 is FNYEAQ. This CDR3 is 13 amino acids long. For the CDR3, the DNA is TGTGCCAGCAGCTTAATGAGGGATCAGCCCCAGCATTTT. This codes for CASSLMRDQPQHF.

In this sample, this clonotype turned up a few times. V is TRBV20-1 and J is TRBJ2-4; 9 bases fit TRBD2. The J call may be incorrect, as the DNA end agrees better with TRBJ2-7. Germline loops: CDR1 DFQATT, CDR2 SNEGSKA (reference sequence). This CDR3 region has 15 residues. CDR3 residues: CSARSGSGGNYEQYF. The CDR3 coding sequence is TGCAGTGCTAGGTCGGGTAGCGGGGGCAACTACGAGCAGTACTTC.

This clonotype was found once. This rearrangement joins TRBV7-8 to TRBJ2-3; 9 bases are shared with TRBD2. The trim removed 4 bases at V and 0 bases at J, leaving 5 bases unmatched. The germline V gene has CDR1 SGHVS and CDR2 FQNEAQ. The CDR3 has 16 amino acids. In DNA, the CDR3 is TGTGCCAGCAGCTCCTGGACTAGCGCCAGCACAGATACGCAGTATTTT. This translates into CASSSWTSASTDTQYF.

The genes are TRBV28 and TRBJ2-4; TRBD1 aligns across 8 bases. The CDR3 length is 14 residues. The J segment lost 6 bases and the V segment lost 5 bases, leaving 6 bases of the junction unmatched. In germline, CDR1 is MDHEN, CDR2 SYDVKM. The CDR3 is CASSPTGAGNIQYF. The CDR3, as DNA: TGTGCCAGCAGTCCGACAGGGGCTGGAAACATTCAGTACTTC.

Remarks on this clonotype: One junction end does not reproduce the germline sequence, and a read error may be involved. The chain uses TRBV12-3 or TRBV12-4 and TRBJ2-3; possible D gene TRBD2, 5 bases. The CDR3 sequence is 15 residues long. The CDR3 DNA reads as TGTGCCAGCAGTTTTGGGAGAATGAGCACAGATGCGCAGTATTTT. Translation: CASSFGRMSTDAQYF.

V usage is TRBV7-9 and J usage is TRBJ2-1; 7 nucleotides match TRBD1. The CDR3 loop spans 15 amino acids. Germline lookup yields CDR1 SEHNR and CDR2 FQNEAQ (reference sequence). The V segment lost 2 bases and the J segment 4 bases; nucleotides outside the gene matches: 5. This chain's CDR3 is CASSLSGTAYNEQFF. As DNA, the CDR3 is TGTGCCAGCAGCTTAAGTGGGACAGCTTACAATGAGCAGTTCTTC.

The chain is built from TRBV12-3 or TRBV12-4 and TRBJ2-7; TRBD2 aligns across 7 bases. J lost 5 bases, V lost 6 bases, and 13 bases had no gene match. This CDR3 spans 15 amino acids. CDR3 coding DNA: TGTGCCAGCAGAGGGTCCCGGACTAGTCTCGACGAGCAGTACTTC. It specifies CASRGSRTSLDEQYF.

This clonotype was seen a handful of times. This chain connects TRBV6-5 to TRBJ2-3; 10 bases line up with TRBD1. Germline CDR1 MNHEY, CDR2 SVGAGI. Losses at the gene ends were 2 bases for V and 7 bases for J; bases not matched to a gene: 6. The CDR3 spans 15 residues. DNA of the CDR3: TGTGCCAGCAGTTACGCGGACAGGGGGATTAATACGCAGTATTTT. Translating gives CASSYADRGINTQYF.